This T cell receptor (beta chain) stems from a study of blood T cell repertoires in COVID-19. Study-wide background: Collection of acute and convalescent COVID-19 samples took place in the United States, Italy and Spain. Nucleic acid was either cDNA or gDNA, and it came from T cells, B-cell-depleted T cells, or PBMCs.

The CDR3 extends over 13 amino acids. CDR1 SGHRS and CDR2 YFSETQ come from the germline V gene. V was cut by 5 bases and J by 2 bases, with 10 bases left in between. Authors' methods: Estimates of nucleated cell counts were drawn from the amplification of reference gene primers. Using immunoSEQ multiplex PCR, the repertoire was profiled, and TCRdb retains in-frame clones only, with some absent. For V, J and clone size, that table is used; D and trimming come from the DNA. The data hold some 44,000 clones, with roughly 87% observed a single time. This clonotype was obtained from a man aged 60-69 years with active COVID-19. Sequenced sample: peripheral blood. V gene TRBV5-1 combines with J gene TRBJ1-1; D ambiguous. The DNA of the CDR3 is TGCGCCAGCAGAACAGACCTCAACACTGAAGCTTTCTTT. It encodes CASRTDLNTEAFF.